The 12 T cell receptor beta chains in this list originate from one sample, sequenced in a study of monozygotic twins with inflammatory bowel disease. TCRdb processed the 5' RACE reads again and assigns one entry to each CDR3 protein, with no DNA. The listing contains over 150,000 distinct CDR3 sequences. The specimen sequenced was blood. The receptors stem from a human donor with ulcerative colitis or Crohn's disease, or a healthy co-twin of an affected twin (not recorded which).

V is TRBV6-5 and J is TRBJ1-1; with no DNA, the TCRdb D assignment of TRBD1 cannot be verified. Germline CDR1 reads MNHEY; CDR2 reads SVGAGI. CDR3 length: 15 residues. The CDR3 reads CASSYATGGYTEAFF.

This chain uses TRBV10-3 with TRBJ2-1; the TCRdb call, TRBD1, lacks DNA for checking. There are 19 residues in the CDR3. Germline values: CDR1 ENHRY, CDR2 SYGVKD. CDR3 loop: CAISESTRTGSSSYNEQFF.

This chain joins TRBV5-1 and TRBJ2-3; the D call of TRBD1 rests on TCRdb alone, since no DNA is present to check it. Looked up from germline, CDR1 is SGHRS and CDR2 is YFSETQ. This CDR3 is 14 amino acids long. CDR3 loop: CASSLVGGEDTQYF.

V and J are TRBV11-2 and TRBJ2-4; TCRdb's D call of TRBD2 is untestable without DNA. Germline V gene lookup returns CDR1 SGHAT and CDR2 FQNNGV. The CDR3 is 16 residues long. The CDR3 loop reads CASSSSGRTKENIQYF. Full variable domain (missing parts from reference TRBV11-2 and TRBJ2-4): EAGVAQSPRYKIIEKRQSVAFWCNPISGHATLYWYQQILGQGPKLLIQFQNNGVVDDSQLPKDRFSAERLKGVDSTLKIQPAKLEDSAVYLCASSSSGRTKENIQYFGAGTRLSVL.

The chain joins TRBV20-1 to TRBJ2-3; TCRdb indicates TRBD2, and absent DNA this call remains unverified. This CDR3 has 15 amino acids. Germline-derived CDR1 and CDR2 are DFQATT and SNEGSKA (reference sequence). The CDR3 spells CSARDLRAGTDTQYF.

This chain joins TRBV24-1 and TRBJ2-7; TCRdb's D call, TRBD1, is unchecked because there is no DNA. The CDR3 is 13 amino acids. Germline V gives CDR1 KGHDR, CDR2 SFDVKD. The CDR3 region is CATPGTSSYEQYF.

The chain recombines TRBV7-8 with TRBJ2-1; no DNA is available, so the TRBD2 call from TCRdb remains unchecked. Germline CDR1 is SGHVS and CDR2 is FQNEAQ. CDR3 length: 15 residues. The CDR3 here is CASISRSGRSYEQFF.

The CDR3 loop reads CASSASGNTIYF. The rearrangement uses TRBV7-2 and TRBJ1-3. The V gene's germline CDR1 is SGHTA and CDR2 FQGNSA. This CDR3 has 12 residues.

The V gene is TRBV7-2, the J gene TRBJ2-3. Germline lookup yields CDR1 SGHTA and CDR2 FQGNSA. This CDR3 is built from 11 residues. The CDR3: CASSLETTQYF.

The CDR3 protein is CASSRATGSEWGDNSPLHF. J is TRBJ1-6 and V is TRBV11-2; TCRdb's D call, TRBD1, is unchecked because there is no DNA. Germline-derived CDR1 and CDR2 are SGHAT and FQNNGV. The CDR3 spans 19 residues.

The CDR3 sequence: CASSLDIRTGDNSPLHF. The chain combines TRBV5-1 with TRBJ1-6; without DNA, the TCRdb call of TRBD1 cannot be checked. Germline-derived CDR1 and CDR2 are SGHRS and YFSETQ. CDR3 length equals 17 residues.

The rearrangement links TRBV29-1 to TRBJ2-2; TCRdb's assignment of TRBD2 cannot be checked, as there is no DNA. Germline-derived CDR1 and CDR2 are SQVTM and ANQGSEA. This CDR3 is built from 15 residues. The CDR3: CSARSRSGNTGELFF.